This T cell receptor beta chain derives from a study of cytomegalovirus exposure and HLA in healthy donors. It was with 60 Vbeta and 13 Jbeta primers that the PCR ran. The table came from immunoSEQ multiplex PCR; TCRdb's copy has only in-frame clones and leaves some out. The sample shows over 150,000 clones, about 77% of them seen only once. The CDR3 loop spans 14 amino acids. V gave up 0 bases and J gave up 2 bases, with 8 bases separating them. Looked up from germline, CDR1 is SGHDT and CDR2 is YYEEEE. The source is a woman aged 45-60 years in good health and CMV-seronegative. Input material: PBMCs. The gene calls are TRBV5-6 and TRBJ1-1; D is unresolved. The CDR3 sequence is CASSLDRSNTEAFF. The CDR3 DNA reads as TGTGCCAGCAGCTTGGATCGGTCCAACACTGAAGCTTTCTTT.